One and the same sample provided the 20 T cell receptor beta chains below, sequenced in a study of technical replicates of blood from several donors. The method was immunoSEQ multiplex PCR; TCRdb's version includes in-frame clones alone and lacks a portion of them. The data show fewer than 85,000 clones, 90% to 95% seen once. Sequenced: PBMCs. Receptors were obtained from a human donor in good health. Some clones in this sample may be carry-over from other donors' samples.

This clone is a singleton in its sample. The chain recombines TRBV5-4 with TRBJ2-1; maybe TRBD2 (6 bases). The germline V and J ends were trimmed by 4 bases and 8 bases, with 13 bases remaining between them. Germline CDR1 SGHNT, CDR2 YYREEE (reference sequence). CDR3 length: 13 amino acids. Here the CDR3 DNA reads TGTGCCAGCAGCCGGGGACTCCAGGATGAGCAGTTCTTC. It is translated as CASSRGLQDEQFF.

This clone was counted once. The CDR3 bases are TGTGCCAGCAGCAAACTCGGGGACAATGAGCAGTTCTTC. Amino acids: CASSKLGDNEQFF. This rearrangement joins TRBV7-3 to TRBJ2-1, with a possible D match to TRBD2 (5 bases). Trimming took 5 bases from V and 5 from J, leaving 10 bases between them. CDR1 and CDR2 from the germline V gene are SGHTA and FQGTGA. There are 13 residues in the CDR3.

J is TRBJ1-2 and V is TRBV6-5, with 9 bases aligning to TRBD1. Trimming took 2 bases from V and 4 from J; bases not matched to a gene: 5. The CDR3 has 15 amino acids. CDR1 and CDR2 from the germline V gene are MNHEY and SVGAGI. The CDR3 nucleotides read TGTGCCAGCAGTTACAAGGACAGGGGTTCCTATGGCTACACCTTC. Protein sequence: CASSYKDRGSYGYTF.

This clone has a single count. The V gene is TRBV5-6, the J gene TRBJ1-5; a possible D gene is TRBD1 (6 bases). Germline V gene sequence: CDR1 SGHDT, CDR2 YYEEEE. Trimming removed 4 bases at V and 5 bases at J, with 10 bases between. The CDR3 runs to 13 residues. The chain's CDR3 is CASSGGLYQPQHF. DNA for the CDR3: TGTGCCAGCAGCGGGGGCCTATATCAGCCCCAGCATTTT.

The chain has TRBV5-4 and TRBJ2-3; D gene ambiguous. Germline loops: CDR1 SGHNT, CDR2 YYREEE (reference sequence). Trimming removed 3 bases from V and 5 bases from J, with 13 bases in between. There are 14 residues in the CDR3. In DNA form, the CDR3 reads TGTGCCAGCAGCTCACGACTTGGTAGAGATACGCAGTATTTT. Translating gives CASSSRLGRDTQYF.

The CDR3: CASSPVEVRSPLHF. CDR3 sequence (DNA): TGTGCCAGCAGCCCCGTGGAGGTTCGGTCACCCCTCCACTTT. This chain connects TRBV7-2 to TRBJ1-6; D remains unclear. The CDR3 is 14 residues long. The V gene lost 5 bases and the J gene lost 10 bases, with 15 bases spanning the gap. Germline V gives CDR1 SGHTA, CDR2 FQGNSA.

This rearrangement joins TRBV6-6 to TRBJ2-7; D gene unclear. The V and J ends lost 6 bases and 1 base respectively, with 16 bases between them. The germline V gene has CDR1 MNHNY and CDR2 SVGAGI (reference sequence). This CDR3 comprises 15 residues. CDR3 region: CASSPGLYPSYEQYF. CDR3 in DNA: TGTGCCAGCAGCCCCGGTCTATATCCTTCCTACGAGCAGTACTTC.

This clone rates as medium-sized (0.01 to 0.1%). The chain couples TRBV18 to TRBJ1-1; possible D gene TRBD1, 5 bases. The CDR3 sequence is 12 residues long. From germline, CDR1 is KGHSH and CDR2 LQKENI. Trimming removed 1 base at V and 8 bases at J, with 8 bases between. CDR3 residues: CASSPRQGEAFF. CDR3 bases: TGTGCCAGCTCACCACGGCAGGGAGAAGCTTTCTTT.

The V gene is TRBV27, the J gene TRBJ2-5; D perhaps matches TRBD2 (5 bases). V gave up 3 bases and J gave up 5 bases, with 16 bases separating them. From germline, CDR1 is MNHEY and CDR2 SMNVEV (reference sequence). This CDR3 is 15 amino acids long. The CDR3 DNA is TGTGCCAGCAGTTTGACGGGGAACCCTGGGGAGACCCAGTACTTC. Amino acid sequence: CASSLTGNPGETQYF.

As regards this clone: This sample includes further DNA sequences coding for the same CDR3. The chain has TRBV7-2 and TRBJ1-1; no firm D call. CDR3 length: 14 residues. Trimming took 5 bases from V and 4 from J, leaving 14 bases between them. Germline V gene lookup returns CDR1 SGHTA and CDR2 FQGNSA. The CDR3 DNA reads TGTGCCAGCAGCGTCGAGGTAGGTTTCACTGAAGCTTTCTTT. It codes for CASSVEVGFTEAFF.

The chain employs TRBV6-4 and TRBJ1-1, with D perhaps matching TRBD1 (6 bases). Germline CDR1 reads MRHNA; CDR2 reads SNTAGT. The CDR3 is made up of 13 amino acids. Trimming shortened V by 4 bases and J by 6 bases, and 12 bases separated the two germline ends. CDR3 sequence (DNA): TGTGCCAGCAGTGTCGTCGAGGGGGCTGAAGCTTTCTTT. It encodes CASSVVEGAEAFF.

The gene calls are TRBV25-1 and TRBJ1-3; D unresolved. The length of the CDR3 is 17 residues. Germline V gene data show CDR1 as MGHDK and CDR2 as SYGVNS. The germline V and J ends were trimmed by 2 bases and 0 bases, with 14 bases remaining between them. The CDR3 here is CASSEVDGMGSGNTIYF. The DNA of the CDR3 is TGTGCCAGCAGTGAAGTTGACGGGATGGGCTCTGGAAACACCATATATTTT.

V is TRBV5-1 and J is TRBJ1-1; 7 bases align to TRBD1. Germline V CDR1 and CDR2: SGHRS, YFSETQ. The junction had 4 bases not matched to a gene; V was cut back by 4 bases and J by 1 base. This CDR3 is built from 14 residues. The CDR3 spells CASSRDSPNTEAFF. CDR3 DNA sequence: TGCGCCAGCAGCCGGGACAGTCCGAACACTGAAGCTTTCTTT.

The chain has TRBV7-9 and TRBJ2-3, with D perhaps matching TRBD2 (5 bases). V shed 4 bases and J shed 8 bases, with 7 bases lying between them. Looked up from germline, CDR1 is SEHNR and CDR2 is FQNEAQ (reference sequence). CDR3 length equals 11 residues. The CDR3 DNA reads TGTGCCAGCAGCTACGGGGTTACGCAGTATTTT. Translating it yields CASSYGVTQYF.

This chain uses TRBV4-1 with TRBJ2-5, with D unclear. Germline CDR1 MGHRA, CDR2 YSYEKL. Trimming cost V 0 bases and J 2 bases, with 7 bases left between them. The CDR3 is 14 amino acids. The CDR3 sequence is CASSQDRSQETQYF. DNA of the CDR3: TGCGCCAGCAGCCAAGACAGATCTCAAGAGACCCAGTACTTC.

The chain couples TRBV5-6 to TRBJ2-5; unclear D gene. The CDR3 totals 14 residues. V lost 6 bases and J lost 5, with 17 bases in between. Germline CDR1 reads SGHDT; CDR2 reads YYEEEE. The DNA for the CDR3 is TGTGCCAGCACCTCCAATTTCGGAGTGGAGACCCAGTACTTC. Protein sequence: CASTSNFGVETQYF. The variable domain in full, with the rest retrieved from reference TRBV5-6 and TRBJ2-5, is DAGVTQSPTHLIKTRGQQVTLRCSPKSGHDTVSWYQQALGQGPQFIFQYYEEEERQRGNFPDRFSGHQFPNYSSELNVNALLLGDSALYLCASTSNFGVETQYFGPGTRLLVL.

The J gene is TRBJ2-1, the V gene TRBV5-4, with 16 bases matching TRBD2. Unmatched junction bases numbered 7, after V lost 0 bases and J lost 7 bases. This CDR3 comprises 18 residues. Germline-derived CDR1 and CDR2 are SGHNT and YYREEE (reference sequence). The CDR3 region is CASSLGGTSGGAGNEQFF. As DNA, the CDR3 is TGTGCCAGCAGCTTGGGTGGGACTAGCGGGGGGGCCGGAAATGAGCAGTTCTTC.

This chain connects TRBV5-6 to TRBJ2-7, with TRBD1 as a possible D gene (5 bases). Looked up from germline, CDR1 is SGHDT and CDR2 is YYEEEE. The CDR3 sequence is 15 residues long. Deletions cut 6 bases from V and 1 base from J, with 17 bases between. CDR3 nucleotide sequence: TGTGCCAGCATTGAGAACCGAGCAGGGTCCTACGAGCAGTACTTC. It is translated as CASIENRAGSYEQYF.

The V call is TRBV11-2, the J call TRBJ2-7; weak D call: TRBD2 (6 bases). Trimming stripped 5 bases from V and 1 base from J, with 15 bases between. Germline values: CDR1 SGHAT, CDR2 FQNNGV. This CDR3 comprises 15 residues. As DNA, the CDR3 is TGTGCCAGCAGCCTAGGGACTGTAAAATCCTACGAGCAGTACTTC. Its translation is CASSLGTVKSYEQYF.

The V gene is TRBV10-3, the J gene TRBJ1-1, with TRBD1 matching 12 bases. This CDR3 region has 14 residues. Trimming took 6 bases from V and 5 from J; bases not matched to a gene: 4. In germline, CDR1 is ENHRY, CDR2 SYGVKD. The chain's CDR3 is CAIRGQGAVTEAFF. Here the CDR3 DNA reads TGTGCCATCAGGGGACAGGGGGCAGTAACTGAAGCTTTCTTT.